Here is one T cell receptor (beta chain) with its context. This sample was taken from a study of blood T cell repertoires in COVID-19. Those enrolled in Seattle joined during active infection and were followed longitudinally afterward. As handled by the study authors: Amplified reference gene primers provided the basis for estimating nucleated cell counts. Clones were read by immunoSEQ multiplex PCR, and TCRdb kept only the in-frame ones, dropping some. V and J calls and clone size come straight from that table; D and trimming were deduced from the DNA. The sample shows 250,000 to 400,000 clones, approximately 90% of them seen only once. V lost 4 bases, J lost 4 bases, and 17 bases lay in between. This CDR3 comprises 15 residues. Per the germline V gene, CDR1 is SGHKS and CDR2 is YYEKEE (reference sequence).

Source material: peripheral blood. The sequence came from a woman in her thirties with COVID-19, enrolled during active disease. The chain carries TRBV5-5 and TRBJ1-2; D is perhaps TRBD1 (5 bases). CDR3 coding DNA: TGTGCCAGCAGCCAATGGGGGGGAATAGGCTATGGCTACACCTTC. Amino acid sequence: CASSQWGGIGYGYTF.